This TCR beta chain was found in a study of blood T cell repertoires in COVID-19. Study context: The United States, Italy and Spain were the sources of the acute and convalescent COVID-19 samples. Nucleic acid was either cDNA or gDNA, and it came from T cells, B-cell-depleted T cells, or PBMCs.

Original analysis: Estimates of nucleated cell counts were drawn from the amplification of reference gene primers. Clones were read by immunoSEQ multiplex PCR, and TCRdb kept only the in-frame ones, dropping some. V, J and clone size are those of that table, while D and trimming were read from the DNA. Here the sample spans several thousand clones, 85% to 90% being singletons. After removal of 2 bases from V and 6 bases from J, the junction contained 5 bases not matched to a gene. Germline V gene lookup returns CDR1 MNHEY and CDR2 SVGEGT. The CDR3 extends over 15 amino acids. This receptor was obtained from a man aged 60 to 69 with acute or convalescent COVID-19. The genes are TRBV6-2 or TRBV6-3 and TRBJ2-2; 8 bases are shared with TRBD1. The sequencing sample was made of peripheral blood. CDR3 region: CASSYQRQGSGELFF. The CDR3 coding sequence is TGTGCCAGCAGTTACCAGCGACAGGGGTCCGGGGAGCTGTTTTTT.